The rows below give T cell receptor beta chains drawn from one sample of a study of CD8 T cells in ankylosing spondylitis. TCRdb reanalysed the 5' RACE reads using MiXCR and keeps one entry per CDR3 protein. The sample has hundreds of thousands of distinct CDR3 sequences, about a quarter seen once; the top ten hold 5% to 7.5%. Source material: blood, either unsorted or a sorted T cell fraction (not recorded which). Receptors originate from a male donor with ankylosing spondylitis or in good health (not recorded which). CDR3s include the opening cysteine and the closing phenylalanine or tryptophan. The order of the fields is clone size, D gene, J gene, V gene, CDR3 protein, CDR3 DNA. A D gene is named only where the DNA matches it firmly. A row's size may be missing; if present it is once, few, many or a size class.

>few|NA|TRBJ2-5|TRBV29-1
CSVEQGSETQYF
TGCAGCGTTGAACAGGGTTCGGAGACCCAGTACTTC
>few|TRBD1|TRBJ1-2|TRBV20-1
CSARVGTGNSRVYGYTF
TGCAGTGCTAGAGTGGGGACAGGAAACAGCCGGGTCTATGGCTACACCTTC
>many|NA|TRBJ1-2|TRBV20-1
CSAGGANYGYTF
TGCAGTGCGGGCGGGGCTAACTATGGCTACACCTTC
>NA|TRBD1|TRBJ2-3|TRBV6-1
CASMDRALWDTQYF
TGTGCCAGCATGGACAGGGCTTTGTGGGATACGCAGTATTTT
>many|NA|TRBJ2-3|TRBV7-2
CASSPRVNTDTQYF
TGTGCCAGCAGCCCCCGGGTGAACACAGATACGCAGTATTTT
>NA|NA|TRBJ2-1|TRBV12-3/TRBV12-4
CASSLASRVHNEQFF
TGTGCCAGCAGTTTGGCCTCGAGGGTCCACAATGAGCAGTTCTTC
>few|TRBD2|TRBJ2-1|TRBV25-1
CASSPPPGLAEQFF
TGTGCCAGCAGTCCACCGCCGGGACTAGCGGAGCAGTTCTTC
>many|TRBD2|TRBJ2-1|TRBV20-1
CSAGLAGLGEQFF
TGCAGTGCAGGACTAGCGGGCTTGGGGGAGCAGTTCTTC
>NA|NA|TRBJ2-7|TRBV6-1
CASSPTGPFYEQYF
TGTGCCAGCAGCCCAACCGGGCCCTTCTACGAGCAGTACTTC
>few|TRBD1|TRBJ2-2|TRBV14
CASSLTRTTGVPGELFF
TGTGCCAGCAGCCTGACCCGGACCACAGGGGTTCCCGGGGAGCTGTTTTTT
>few|NA|TRBJ1-1|TRBV5-1
CASSFITGGSTEAFF
TGCGCCAGCAGCTTTATAACGGGGGGGAGCACTGAAGCTTTCTTT
>many|TRBD1|TRBJ2-3|TRBV20-1
CSARDRANTDTQYF
TGCAGTGCTAGGGACAGGGCCAACACAGATACGCAGTATTTT
>NA|TRBD2|TRBJ2-2|TRBV20-1
CCALPGLAGGGTGELFF
TGCTGCGCGCTCCCCGGACTAGCGGGAGGTGGGACCGGGGAGCTGTTTTTT
>NA|TRBD2|TRBJ2-7|TRBV20-1
CSARPGDYAYEQYF
TGCAGTGCTAGACCCGGGGACTACGCGTACGAGCAGTACTTC
>once|NA|TRBJ2-5|TRBV5-1
CASTLQETQYF
TGCGCCAGCACGCTTCAAGAGACCCAGTACTTC
>many|NA|TRBJ1-5|TRBV12-3/TRBV12-4
CASSFSAAQPQHF
TGTGCCAGCAGTTTTTCCGCGGCTCAGCCCCAGCATTTT
>many|NA|TRBJ1-3|TRBV3-1
CASSQNSGAGNTIYF
TGTGCCAGCAGCCAGAACTCAGGGGCTGGAAACACCATATATTTT
>many|TRBD2|TRBJ2-1|TRBV3-1
CASGTRVNEQFF
TGTGCCAGCGGGACTAGAGTTAATGAGCAGTTCTTC
>NA|TRBD1|TRBJ1-1|TRBV6-4
CASSATGKSTEAFF
TGTGCCAGCAGTGCGACAGGGAAGTCCACTGAAGCTTTCTTT
>NA|TRBD2|TRBJ2-1|TRBV18
CASSPISGRRGEQFF
TGTGCCAGCTCACCAATCAGCGGGAGGCGAGGTGAGCAGTTCTTC
>NA|NA|TRBJ2-1|TRBV10-3
CAISEADSYNEQFF
TGTGCCATCAGTGAAGCGGACTCCTACAATGAGCAGTTCTTC
>NA|TRBD1|TRBJ2-7|TRBV29-1
CSVETGAGIDEQYF
TGCAGCGTAGAGACAGGGGCGGGCATCGACGAGCAGTACTTC